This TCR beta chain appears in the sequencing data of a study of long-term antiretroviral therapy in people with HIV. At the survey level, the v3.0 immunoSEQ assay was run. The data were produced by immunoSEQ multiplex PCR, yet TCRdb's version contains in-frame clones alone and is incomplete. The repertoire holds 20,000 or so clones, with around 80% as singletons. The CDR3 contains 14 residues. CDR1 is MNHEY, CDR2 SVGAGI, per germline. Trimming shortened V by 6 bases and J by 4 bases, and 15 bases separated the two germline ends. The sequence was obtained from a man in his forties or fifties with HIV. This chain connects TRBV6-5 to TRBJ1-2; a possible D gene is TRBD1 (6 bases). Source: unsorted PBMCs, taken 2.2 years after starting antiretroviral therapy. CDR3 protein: CASSTAGDFYGYTF. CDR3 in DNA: TGTGCCAGCAGCACCGCAGGGGACTTCTATGGCTACACCTTC.